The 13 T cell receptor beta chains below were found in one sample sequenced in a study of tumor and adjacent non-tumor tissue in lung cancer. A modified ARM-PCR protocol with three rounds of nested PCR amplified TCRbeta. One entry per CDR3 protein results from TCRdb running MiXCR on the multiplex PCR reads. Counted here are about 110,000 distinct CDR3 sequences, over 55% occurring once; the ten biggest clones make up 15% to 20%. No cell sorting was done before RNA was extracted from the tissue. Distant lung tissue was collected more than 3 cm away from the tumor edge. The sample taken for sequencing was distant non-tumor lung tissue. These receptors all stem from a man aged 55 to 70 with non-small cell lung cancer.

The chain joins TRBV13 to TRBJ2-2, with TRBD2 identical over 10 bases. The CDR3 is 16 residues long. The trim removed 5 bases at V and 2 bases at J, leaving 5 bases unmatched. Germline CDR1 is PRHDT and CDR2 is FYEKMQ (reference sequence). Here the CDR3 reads CASSPRTSGNTGELFF. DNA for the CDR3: TGTGCCAGCAGCCCCAGGACTAGCGGAAACACCGGGGAGCTGTTTTTT. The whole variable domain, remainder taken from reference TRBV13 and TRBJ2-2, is AAGVIQSPRHLIKEKRETATLKCYPIPRHDTVYWYQQGPGQDPQFLISFYEKMQSDKGSIPDRFSAQQFSDYHSELNMSSLELGDSALYFCASSPRTSGNTGELFFGEGSRLTVL.

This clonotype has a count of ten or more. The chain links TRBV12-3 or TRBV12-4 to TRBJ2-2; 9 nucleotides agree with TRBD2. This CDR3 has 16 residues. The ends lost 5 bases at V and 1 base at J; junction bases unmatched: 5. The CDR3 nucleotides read TGTGCCAGCAGTCTCGGGACTAGCTGGAACACCGGGGAGCTGTTTTTT. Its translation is CASSLGTSWNTGELFF.

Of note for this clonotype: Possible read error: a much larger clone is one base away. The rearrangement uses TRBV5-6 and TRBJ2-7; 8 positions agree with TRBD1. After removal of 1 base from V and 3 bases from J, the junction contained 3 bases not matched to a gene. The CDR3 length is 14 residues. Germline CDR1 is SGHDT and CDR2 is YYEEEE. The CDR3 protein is CASSLTGGCYEQYF. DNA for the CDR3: TGTGCCAGCAGCTTGACAGGGGGTTGCTACGAGCAGTACTTC.

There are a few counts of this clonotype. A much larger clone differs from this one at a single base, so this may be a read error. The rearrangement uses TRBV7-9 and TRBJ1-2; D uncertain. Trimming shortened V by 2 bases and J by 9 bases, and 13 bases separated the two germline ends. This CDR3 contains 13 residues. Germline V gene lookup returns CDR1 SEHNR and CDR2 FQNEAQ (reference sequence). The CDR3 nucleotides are TGTGCCAGCAGCTTAAGTGATGGGTATTGCTACACCTTC. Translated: CASSLSDGYCYTF.

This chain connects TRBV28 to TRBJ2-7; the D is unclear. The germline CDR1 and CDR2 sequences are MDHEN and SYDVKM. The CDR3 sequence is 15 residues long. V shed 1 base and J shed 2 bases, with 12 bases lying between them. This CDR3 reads CASSLSGVTAYEQYF. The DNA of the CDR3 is TGTGCCAGCAGTTTATCAGGAGTCACCGCCTACGAGCAGTACTTC.

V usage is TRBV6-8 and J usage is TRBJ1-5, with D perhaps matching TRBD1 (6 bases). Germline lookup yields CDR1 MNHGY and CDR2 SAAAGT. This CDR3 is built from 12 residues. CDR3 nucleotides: TGTGCGCCTAGTTGGGGGGCAATCAGCCAGCATTTT. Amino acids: CAPSWGAISQHF.

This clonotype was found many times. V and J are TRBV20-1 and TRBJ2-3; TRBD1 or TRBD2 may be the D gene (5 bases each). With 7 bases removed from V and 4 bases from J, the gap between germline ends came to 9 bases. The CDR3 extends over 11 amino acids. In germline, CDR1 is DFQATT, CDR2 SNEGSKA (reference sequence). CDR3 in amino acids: CSGGDSDTQYF. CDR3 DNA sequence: TGCAGTGGAGGGGATTCAGATACGCAGTATTTT.

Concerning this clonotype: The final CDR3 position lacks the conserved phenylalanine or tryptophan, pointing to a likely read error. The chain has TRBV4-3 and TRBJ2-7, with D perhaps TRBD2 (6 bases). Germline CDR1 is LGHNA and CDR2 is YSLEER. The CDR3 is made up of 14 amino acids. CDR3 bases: TGCGCTAGCAGCCAAGAGGAGGGCTCCTACGAGCAGTACCTC. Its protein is CASSQEEGSYEQYL.

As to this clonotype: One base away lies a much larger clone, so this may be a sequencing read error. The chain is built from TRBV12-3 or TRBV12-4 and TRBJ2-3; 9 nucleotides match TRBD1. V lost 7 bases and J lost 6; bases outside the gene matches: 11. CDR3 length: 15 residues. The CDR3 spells CASMPRTGASDTQYF. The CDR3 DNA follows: TGTGCCAGCATGCCCAGGACAGGGGCATCCGATACGCAGTATTTT.

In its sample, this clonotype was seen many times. CDR3 coding DNA: TGTGCCAGCAGTCCCACAGAAAACACTGAAGCTTTCTTT. Translation gives CASSPTENTEAFF. The rearrangement links TRBV6-5 to TRBJ1-1; D gene unclear. This CDR3 contains 13 residues. V dropped 5 bases and J dropped 2 bases, with 9 bases sitting between them. CDR1 and CDR2 (germline): MNHEY, SVGAGI.

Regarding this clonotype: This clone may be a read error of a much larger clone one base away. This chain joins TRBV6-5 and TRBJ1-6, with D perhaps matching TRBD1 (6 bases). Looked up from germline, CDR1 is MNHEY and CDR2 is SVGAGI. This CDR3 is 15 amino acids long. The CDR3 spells CASRIRDNHNSHLHF. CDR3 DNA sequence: TGTGCCAGCAGGATCCGGGACAACCATAATTCACACCTCCACTTT.

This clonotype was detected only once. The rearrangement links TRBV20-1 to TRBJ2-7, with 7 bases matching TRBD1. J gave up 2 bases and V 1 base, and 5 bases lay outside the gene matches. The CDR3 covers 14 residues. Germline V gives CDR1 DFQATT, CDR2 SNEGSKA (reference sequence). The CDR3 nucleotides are TGCAGTGCTAGAGGTGACAGGGATGCCTACGAGCAGTACTTC. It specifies CSARGDRDAYEQYF.

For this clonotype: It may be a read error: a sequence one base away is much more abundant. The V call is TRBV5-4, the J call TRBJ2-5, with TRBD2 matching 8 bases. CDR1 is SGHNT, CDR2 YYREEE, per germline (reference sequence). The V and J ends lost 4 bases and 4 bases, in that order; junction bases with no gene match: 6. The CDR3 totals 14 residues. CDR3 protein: CASSTTSVVETQYF. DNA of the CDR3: TGTGCCAGCAGCACGACTAGCGTGGTAGAGACCCAGTACTTC.